Reported below is one T cell receptor (beta chain). Its specificity is not known. This record belongs to a study of CD8 T cells in Susac syndrome. Findings of the study overall: CD4+ T cell repertoires in Susac syndrome exhibited no evidence of clonal expansion.

CD8+ and CD4+ T cells were negatively isolated; TEMRA cells were FACS-enriched. RNA was extracted with the RNeasy kit, and a quantity of 0.5 to 1 ug was reverse transcribed using random hexamers. Across 54 Vbeta and 13 Jbeta, immunoSEQ multiplex PCR amplified TCR beta CDR3. Via MiXCR, TCRdb re-called the immunoSEQ multiplex PCR reads, giving one row per CDR3 protein. This table holds about 200,000 distinct CDR3 sequences, about 91% found once. The sequenced sample consisted of CD4+ T cells from PBMCs. The TCR sequence derives from a human donor with Susac syndrome.

The CDR3 here is CSAQKVNEQYF. The DNA of the CDR3 is TGCAGTGCCCAAAAGGTAAACGAGCAGTACTTC. The rearrangement uses TRBV20-1 and TRBJ2-7; D is uncertain. Trimming shortened V by 6 bases and J by 5 bases, and 11 bases separated the two germline ends. The CDR3 is made up of 11 amino acids. The germline gives CDR1 DFQATT, CDR2 SNEGSKA (reference sequence).